This T cell receptor (beta chain) was recovered during a study of memory CD8 T cells in hepatitis C reinfection. Produced via immunoSEQ multiplex PCR; TCRdb's table is partial and in-frame only. Among approximately 46,000 clones listed, roughly 89% were seen once. Time point indicated: late/post reinfection, 12 to 24 weeks after detection. Sorted cells were sequenced directly ex vivo without any in vitro expansion. The CDR3 totals 12 residues. Trimming removed 2 bases at V and 10 bases at J, with 9 bases between. Germline lookup yields CDR1 MNHEY and CDR2 SVGAGI. The source is a man aged 18-30 years with hepatitis C virus infection. The chain combines TRBV6-5 with TRBJ1-5, with D possibly being TRBD1 (5 bases). Sequencing input: naive CD8+ T cells sorted from blood. The CDR3 DNA is TGTGCCAGCAGTTACGGAACAGGACCCCAGCATTTT. It translates to CASSYGTGPQHF.